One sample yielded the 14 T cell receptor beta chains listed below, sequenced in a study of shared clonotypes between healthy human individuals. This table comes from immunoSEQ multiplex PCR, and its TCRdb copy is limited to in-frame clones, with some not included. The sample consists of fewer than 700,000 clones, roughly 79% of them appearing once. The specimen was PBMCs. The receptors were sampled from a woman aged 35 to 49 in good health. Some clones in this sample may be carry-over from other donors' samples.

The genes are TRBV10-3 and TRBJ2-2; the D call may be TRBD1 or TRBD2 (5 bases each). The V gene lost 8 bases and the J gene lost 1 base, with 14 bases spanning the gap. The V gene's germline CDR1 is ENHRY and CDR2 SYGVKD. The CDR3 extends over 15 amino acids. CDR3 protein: CAISTGTQNTGELFF. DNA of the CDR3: TGTGCCATCTCCACCGGGACCCAGAACACCGGGGAGCTGTTTTTT.

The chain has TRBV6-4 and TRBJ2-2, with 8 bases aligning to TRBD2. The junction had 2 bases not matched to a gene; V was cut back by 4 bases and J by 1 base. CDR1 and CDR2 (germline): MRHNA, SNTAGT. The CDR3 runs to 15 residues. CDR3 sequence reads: CASSATSGNTGELFF. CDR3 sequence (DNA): TGTGCCAGCAGTGCTACTAGCGGGAACACCGGGGAGCTGTTTTTT.

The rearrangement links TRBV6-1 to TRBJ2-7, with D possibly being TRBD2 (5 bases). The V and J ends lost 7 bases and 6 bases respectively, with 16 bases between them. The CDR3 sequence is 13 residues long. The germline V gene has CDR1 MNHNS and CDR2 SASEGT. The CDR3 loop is CASTHTRVGEQYF. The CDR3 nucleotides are TGTGCCAGCACCCATACTAGGGTTGGCGAGCAGTACTTC.

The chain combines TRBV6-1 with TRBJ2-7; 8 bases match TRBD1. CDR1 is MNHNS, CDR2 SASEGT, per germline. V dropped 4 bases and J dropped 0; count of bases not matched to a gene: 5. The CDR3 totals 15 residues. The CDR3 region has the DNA TGTGCCAGCAGTGCCCGGACAGGGAGCTCCTACGAGCAGTACTTC. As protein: CASSARTGSSYEQYF.

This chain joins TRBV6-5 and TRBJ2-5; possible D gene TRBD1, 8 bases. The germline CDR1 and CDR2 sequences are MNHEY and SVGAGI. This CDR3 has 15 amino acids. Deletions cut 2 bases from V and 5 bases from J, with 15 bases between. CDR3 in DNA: TGTGCCAGCAGTTACGGGAACAGGGGGGGGGAGACCCAGTACTTC. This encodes CASSYGNRGGETQYF.

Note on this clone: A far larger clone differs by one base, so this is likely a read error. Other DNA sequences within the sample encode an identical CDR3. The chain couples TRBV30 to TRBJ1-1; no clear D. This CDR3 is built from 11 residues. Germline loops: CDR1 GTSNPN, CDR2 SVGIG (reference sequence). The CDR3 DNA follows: TGTGCCTGGAGTTGGGAGGGCGAAGCTTTCTTC. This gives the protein CAWSWEGEAFF.

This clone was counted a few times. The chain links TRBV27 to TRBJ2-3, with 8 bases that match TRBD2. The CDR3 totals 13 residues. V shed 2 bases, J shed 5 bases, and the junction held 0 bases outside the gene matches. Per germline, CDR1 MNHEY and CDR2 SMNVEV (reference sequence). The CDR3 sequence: CASSLREGDTQYF. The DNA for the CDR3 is TGTGCCAGCAGTTTACGGGAGGGAGATACGCAGTATTTT.

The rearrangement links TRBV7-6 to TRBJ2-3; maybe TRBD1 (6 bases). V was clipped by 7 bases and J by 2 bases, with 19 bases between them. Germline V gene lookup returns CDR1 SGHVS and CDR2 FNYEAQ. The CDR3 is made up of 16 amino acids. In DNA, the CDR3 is TGTGCCAGCACGCCATTCGGGCAGGGGACCACAGATACGCAGTATTTT. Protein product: CASTPFGQGTTDTQYF.

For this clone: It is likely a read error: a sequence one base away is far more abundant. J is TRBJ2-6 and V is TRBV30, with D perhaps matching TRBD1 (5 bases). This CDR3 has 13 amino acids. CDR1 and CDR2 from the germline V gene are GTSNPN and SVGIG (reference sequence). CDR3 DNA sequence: TGTGCCTGGAGTGTGGGTGGGGCCAACGTCCCGACTTTC. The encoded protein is CAWSVGGANVPTF.

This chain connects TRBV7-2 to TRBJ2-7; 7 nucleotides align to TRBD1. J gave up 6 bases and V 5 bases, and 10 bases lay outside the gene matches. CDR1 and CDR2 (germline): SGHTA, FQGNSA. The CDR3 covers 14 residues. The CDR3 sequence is CASSLGQTGIEQYF. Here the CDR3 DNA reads TGTGCCAGCAGCCTCGGGCAGACAGGGATCGAGCAGTACTTC.

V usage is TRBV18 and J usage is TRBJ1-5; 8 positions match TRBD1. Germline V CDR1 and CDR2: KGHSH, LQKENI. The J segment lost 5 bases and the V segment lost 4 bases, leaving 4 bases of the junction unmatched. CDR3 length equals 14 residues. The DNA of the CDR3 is TGTGCCAGCTCACTAGGACAGGGCGATCAGCCCCAGCATTTT. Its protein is CASSLGQGDQPQHF. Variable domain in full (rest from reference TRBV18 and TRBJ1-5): NAGVMQNPRHLVRRRGQEARLRCSPMKGHSHVYWYRQLPEEGLKFMVYLQKENIIDESGMPKERFSAEFPKEGPSILRIQQVVRGDSAAYFCASSLGQGDQPQHFGDGTRLSIL.

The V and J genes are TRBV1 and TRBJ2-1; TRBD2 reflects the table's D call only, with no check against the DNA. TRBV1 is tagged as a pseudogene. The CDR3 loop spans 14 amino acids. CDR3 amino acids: CTIVAGYRDNEQFF. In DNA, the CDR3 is TGCACCATCGTAGCGGGTTATCGTGACAATGAGCAGTTCTTC.

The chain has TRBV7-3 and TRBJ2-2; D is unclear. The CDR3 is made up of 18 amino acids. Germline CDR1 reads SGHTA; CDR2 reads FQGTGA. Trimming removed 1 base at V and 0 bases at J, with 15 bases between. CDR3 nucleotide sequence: TGTGCCAGCAGCTTAAAGGCCCCGTCAATGCCGAACACCGGGGAGCTGTTTTTT. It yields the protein CASSLKAPSMPNTGELFF.

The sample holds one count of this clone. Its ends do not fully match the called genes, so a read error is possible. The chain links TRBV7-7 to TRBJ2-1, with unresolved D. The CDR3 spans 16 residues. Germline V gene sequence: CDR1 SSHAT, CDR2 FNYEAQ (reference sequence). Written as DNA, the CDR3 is TGTGCTAGCAGGCCGATCCTAGGCAGCTCCTACAATGAGCAGTTCTTC. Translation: CASRPILGSSYNEQFF.